This entry features one TCR beta chain sequence. The antigen is undetermined. This record belongs to a study of cytomegalovirus exposure and HLA in healthy donors. Whole-study findings and limits: Reports state that TCR beta sequences accurately predicted most subjects' HLA-A and HLA-B alleles. Follow-up analysis seemed to connect common viral pathogens with several of the most significant clusters identified.

PCR involved 60 Vbeta and 13 Jbeta primers. This table comes from immunoSEQ multiplex PCR, and its TCRdb copy is limited to in-frame clones, with some not included. Of some 70,000 clones in the sample, around 78% were seen once. Trimming took off 3 bases at V and 7 bases at J, with 15 bases between the two ends. The CDR3 totals 14 residues. Germline V gives CDR1 MDHEN, CDR2 SYDVKM. The chain carries TRBV28 and TRBJ1-2, with unresolved D. This receptor was taken from a man aged 50 or older in good health and CMV-seronegative. The sample taken for sequencing was PBMCs. This chain's CDR3 is CASSFYFSEGGYTF. In DNA, the CDR3 is TGTGCCAGCAGTTTTTACTTCTCTGAGGGTGGCTACACCTTC.